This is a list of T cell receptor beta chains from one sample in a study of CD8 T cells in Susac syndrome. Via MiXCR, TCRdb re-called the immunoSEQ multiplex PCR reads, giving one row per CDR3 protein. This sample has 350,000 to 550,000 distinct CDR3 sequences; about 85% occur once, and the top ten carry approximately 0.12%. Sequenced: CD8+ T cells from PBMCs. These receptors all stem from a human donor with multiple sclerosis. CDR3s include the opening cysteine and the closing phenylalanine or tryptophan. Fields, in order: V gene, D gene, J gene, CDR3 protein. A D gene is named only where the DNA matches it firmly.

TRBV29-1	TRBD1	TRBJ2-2	CSAPSTGGTGELFF
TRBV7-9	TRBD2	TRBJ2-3	CASSHGTSGRDTQYF
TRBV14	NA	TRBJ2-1	CASSPLGTSLSFFRFF
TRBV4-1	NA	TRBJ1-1	CASSPGAARNTEAFF
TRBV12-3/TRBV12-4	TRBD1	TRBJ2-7	CASSQPGQGSLEQYF
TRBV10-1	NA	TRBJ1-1	CASKLSDNTEAFF
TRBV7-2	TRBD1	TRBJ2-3	CASRETGADTQYF
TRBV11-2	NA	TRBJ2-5	CASSSYSMQETQYF
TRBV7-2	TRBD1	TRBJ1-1	CASSSTGGLNTEAFF
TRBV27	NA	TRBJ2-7	CASSLYPGDEQYF
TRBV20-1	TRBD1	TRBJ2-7	CSAEGQGGGYEQYF
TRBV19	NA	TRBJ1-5	CASRGVDFAPNQPQHF
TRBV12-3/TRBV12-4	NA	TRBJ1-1	CASSPDREAFF
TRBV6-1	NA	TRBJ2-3	CASNRWASTDTQYF
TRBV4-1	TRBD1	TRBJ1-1	CASSQEQGTGTEAFF
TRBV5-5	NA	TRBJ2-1	CASSLAIDNEQFF
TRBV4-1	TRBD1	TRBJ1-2	CASSQTSTGATTNYGYTF
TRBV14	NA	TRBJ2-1	CASSQDPLASYNEQFF
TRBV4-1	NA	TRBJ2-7	CASSPSGQGGSYEQYF
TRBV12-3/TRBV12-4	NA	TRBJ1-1	CASSLVYADEAFF
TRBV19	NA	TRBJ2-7	CASSAGQSFEQYF
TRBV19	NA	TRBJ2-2	CASTGQLTGELFF
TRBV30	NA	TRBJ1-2	CASMTGPLLANYGYTF
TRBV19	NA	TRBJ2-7	CASSMGLDYEQYF
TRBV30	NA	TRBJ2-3	CAWTALGGGDTQYF
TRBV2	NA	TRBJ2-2	CAGTFTGELFF
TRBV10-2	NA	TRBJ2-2	CASTDHSGPLNTGELFF
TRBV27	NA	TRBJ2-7	CASSLSRTSYEQYF
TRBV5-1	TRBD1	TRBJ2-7	CASSLEPPGTGAREQYF
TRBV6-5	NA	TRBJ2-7	CASSYSVAGREQYF
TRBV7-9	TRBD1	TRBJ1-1	CASSFPGQGKIAEAFF
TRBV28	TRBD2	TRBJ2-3	CASSLWRTSGKPETQYF
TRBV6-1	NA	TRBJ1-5	CASKESGARQPQHF
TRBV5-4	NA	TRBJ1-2	CASSSGAGRGGYGYTF
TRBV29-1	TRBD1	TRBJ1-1	CSVVAGQLSTEAFF
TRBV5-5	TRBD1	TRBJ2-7	CASSSPGQSYEQYF
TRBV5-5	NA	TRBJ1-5	CASSWEPSNQPQHF
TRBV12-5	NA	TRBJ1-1	CASGLRGSQPGGTEAFF
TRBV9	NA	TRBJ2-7	CASSVAPQGYEQYF